This TCR beta chain came from a study of monozygotic twins with inflammatory bowel disease. Whole-study findings and limits: The inverse Simpson measure of TCRbeta diversity was lower in IBD patients than in healthy co-twins.

In regard to this clonotype: Its antigen is still unknown.

Reanalyzing the 5' RACE reads, TCRdb keeps one entry per CDR3 protein, without DNA. The table for this sample gives 200,000 to 250,000 distinct CDR3 sequences. This CDR3 comprises 14 residues. CDR1 SGHVS and CDR2 FNYEAQ come from the germline V gene. The sequenced sample consisted of blood. The receptor comes from a human donor with ulcerative colitis or Crohn's disease, or a healthy co-twin of an affected twin (not recorded which). V gene TRBV7-6 combines with J gene TRBJ2-2. The CDR3 is CASSLAGNAGELFF.